One and the same sample provided the 11 T cell receptor beta chains below, sequenced in a study of cytomegalovirus exposure and HLA in healthy donors. The PCR contained 60 Vbeta and 13 Jbeta primers. Data came from immunoSEQ multiplex PCR; TCRdb stores just in-frame clones and leaves some out. The profile covers 200,000 to 250,000 clones, with 79% appearing a single time and about 1.7% taken by the ten largest. Sequencing was performed on PBMCs. These receptors originate from a man between 50 and 59 years old in good health and CMV-seronegative.

This clone is a singleton in its sample. CDR3: CASSISAPQETQYF. CDR3 nucleotides: TGTGCCAGCAGTATCAGTGCCCCCCAAGAGACCCAGTACTTC. This chain links TRBV25-1 with TRBJ2-5; the D is unclear. CDR1 is MGHDK, CDR2 SYGVNS, per germline. V lost 5 bases to trimming and J lost 1 base, with 11 bases between them. CDR3 size: 14 residues.

This chain joins TRBV11-2 and TRBJ2-1; 9 positions match TRBD2. J was trimmed by 7 bases and V by 5 bases; bases with no gene match: 9. Germline loops: CDR1 SGHAT, CDR2 FQNNGV. This CDR3 comprises 15 residues. As DNA, the CDR3 is TGTGCCAGCAGCCATGGCCTAGCGGGAAGGAATGAGCAGTTCTTC. Amino acids: CASSHGLAGRNEQFF.

In its sample, this clone was seen once. V usage is TRBV18 and J usage is TRBJ2-5, with 7 bases lining up with TRBD2. The CDR3 spans 15 residues. Losses at the gene ends were 2 bases for V and 4 bases for J; bases not matched to a gene: 7. Germline CDR1 is KGHSH and CDR2 is LQKENI. CDR3 in amino acids: CASSPSGGSRETQYF. In nucleotides, the CDR3 is TGTGCCAGCTCACCATCGGGCGGGAGCAGAGAGACCCAGTACTTC.

J is TRBJ1-1 and V is TRBV18, with D hard to call. The V and J ends lost 3 bases and 0 bases respectively, with 8 bases between them. Germline V gives CDR1 KGHSH, CDR2 LQKENI. The CDR3 sequence is 14 residues long. CDR3 DNA: TGTGCCAGCTCACCTATGAGGGTGAACACTGAAGCTTTCTTT. Translated: CASSPMRVNTEAFF.

CDR3 amino acids: CASSFSGPNTGELFF. As DNA, the CDR3 is TGTGCCAGCAGCTTCAGCGGACCGAACACCGGGGAGCTGTTTTTT. J is TRBJ2-2 and V is TRBV7-9, with a weak D call TRBD2 (5 bases). The CDR3 loop spans 15 amino acids. V was pared by 3 bases and J by 0 bases, with 8 bases between. The germline gives CDR1 SEHNR, CDR2 FQNEAQ (reference sequence).

The rearrangement uses TRBV5-1 and TRBJ2-5; 12 nucleotides match TRBD2. CDR1 is SGHRS, CDR2 YFSETQ, per germline. The junction had 3 bases not matched to a gene; V was cut back by 5 bases and J by 1 base. This CDR3 comprises 15 residues. CDR3 region: CASRELAGGQETQYF. DNA for the CDR3: TGCGCCAGCAGAGAACTAGCGGGAGGCCAAGAGACCCAGTACTTC.

The rearrangement joins TRBV7-9 to TRBJ2-5; D is perhaps TRBD1 (5 bases). The DNA matches TRBJ2-7 better at its end, which makes the J call doubtful. Germline-derived CDR1 and CDR2 are SEHNR and FQNEAQ (reference sequence). This CDR3 is 13 amino acids long. DNA for the CDR3: TGTGCCAGCAGCTTAGCCATGGGGCACGAGCAGTACTTC. It translates to CASSLAMGHEQYF.

The V gene is TRBV18, the J gene TRBJ2-1; 8 nucleotides agree with TRBD1. The CDR3 is 16 residues long. The J segment lost 0 bases and the V segment lost 1 base, leaving 2 bases of the junction unmatched. Germline-derived CDR1 and CDR2 are KGHSH and LQKENI. DNA of the CDR3: TGTGCCAGCTCACCACGGACAGGGCGCTCCTACAATGAGCAGTTCTTC. Translation gives CASSPRTGRSYNEQFF. The whole variable domain, filled in from reference TRBV18 and TRBJ2-1, reads NAGVMQNPRHLVRRRGQEARLRCSPMKGHSHVYWYRQLPEEGLKFMVYLQKENIIDESGMPKERFSAEFPKEGPSILRIQQVVRGDSAAYFCASSPRTGRSYNEQFFGPGTRLTVL.

The chain uses TRBV4-2 and TRBJ1-2; the D gene is possibly TRBD1 (6 bases). This CDR3 spans 16 amino acids. Germline V gene data show CDR1 as LGHNA and CDR2 as YNFKEQ. V dropped 0 bases and J dropped 0 bases, with 11 bases sitting between them. In nucleotides, the CDR3 is TGTGCCAGCAGCCAAGATCACCGGACAGCTAACTATGGCTACACCTTC. It yields the protein CASSQDHRTANYGYTF.

This rearrangement joins TRBV4-1 to TRBJ2-7, with D perhaps TRBD1 (5 bases). With 4 bases removed from V and 1 base from J, the gap between germline ends came to 26 bases. CDR3 length: 19 residues. Looked up from germline, CDR1 is MGHRA and CDR2 is YSYEKL. In nucleotides, the CDR3 is TGCGCCAGCAGCCGCGCTAAAGGGCTAATAGACAGCGCGTCCTACGAGCAGTACTTC. Its protein product is CASSRAKGLIDSASYEQYF.

This chain uses TRBV19 with TRBJ1-2; TRBD1 is a possible D gene (6 bases). This CDR3 has 15 residues. Germline CDR1 reads LNHDA; CDR2 reads SQIVND (reference sequence). V dropped 5 bases and J dropped 5 bases, with 18 bases sitting between them. CDR3 sequence: CASSAQGWGTYGYTF. The DNA of the CDR3 is TGTGCCAGTAGTGCACAGGGTTGGGGGACGTATGGCTACACCTTC.